These 23 T cell receptor beta chains came from one sample sequenced in a study of control samples from healthy donors and cancer patients. This table comes from immunoSEQ multiplex PCR, and its TCRdb copy is limited to in-frame clones, with some not included. Seen here are under 450,000 clones, approximately 90% observed once, and the top ten hold around 6.5%. Input material: PBMCs. All receptors derive from a man between 35 and 55 years old with head and neck cancer.

The chain employs TRBV7-8 and TRBJ2-7; 12 nucleotides agree with TRBD2. J gave up 0 bases and V 5 bases, and 11 bases lay outside the gene matches. The CDR3 has 18 amino acids. Per germline, CDR1 SGHVS and CDR2 FQNEAQ. The CDR3 region is CASSKQGTSGSSSYEQYF. The CDR3 nucleotides are TGTGCCAGCAGCAAACAGGGGACTAGCGGGTCTAGCTCCTACGAGCAGTACTTC.

The chain couples TRBV7-6 to TRBJ1-1, with TRBD1 identical over 9 bases. J lost 0 bases, V lost 5 bases, and 4 bases had no gene match. Germline V gene lookup returns CDR1 SGHVS and CDR2 FNYEAQ. This CDR3 comprises 15 residues. The CDR3 here is CASSIGQGMNTEAFF. The CDR3, as DNA: TGTGCCAGCAGCATTGGACAGGGGATGAACACTGAAGCTTTCTTT. Variable domain in full (rest from reference TRBV7-6 and TRBJ1-1): GAGVSQSPRYKVTKRGQDVALRCDPISGHVSLYWYRQALGQGPEFLTYFNYEAQQDKSGLPNDRFSAERPEGSISTLTIQRTEQRDSAMYRCASSIGQGMNTEAFFGQGTRLTVV.

The chain uses TRBV6-5 and TRBJ2-7; a weak D match, TRBD1 (5 bases). The CDR3 has 13 residues. Germline V CDR1 and CDR2: MNHEY, SVGAGI. The V gene lost 2 bases and the J gene lost 7 bases, with 12 bases spanning the gap. CDR3 coding DNA: TGTGCCAGCAGTTACGGCAGGGTTGGGGAGCAGTACTTC. It is translated as CASSYGRVGEQYF.

This chain links TRBV9 with TRBJ2-2, with TRBD1 matching over 8 bases. V was pared by 0 bases and J by 1 base, with 8 bases of the junction left unmatched. In germline, CDR1 is SGDLS, CDR2 YYNGEE. This CDR3 has 18 residues. CDR3 DNA: TGTGCCAGCAGCGTAGCTAGGACAGGGTTCCAGAACACCGGGGAGCTGTTTTTT. It specifies CASSVARTGFQNTGELFF.

The chain employs TRBV9 and TRBJ2-7, with D perhaps matching TRBD1 or TRBD2 (6 bases each). The CDR3 loop spans 16 amino acids. Germline V lookup: CDR1 SGDLS, CDR2 YYNGEE. V lost 0 bases, J lost 0 bases, and 13 bases lay in between. For the CDR3, the DNA is TGTGCCAGCAGCGTAGGGGGGCTAGCGTTCTCCTACGAGCAGTACTTC. Translation gives CASSVGGLAFSYEQYF.

CDR3 sequence reads: CASSYSRGEAFF. Written as DNA, the CDR3 is TGTGCCAGCAGCTATTCCAGGGGAGAAGCTTTCTTT. The chain couples TRBV11-2 to TRBJ1-1, with D possibly matching TRBD1 (6 bases). The germline V gene has CDR1 SGHAT and CDR2 FQNNGV. V was shortened by 4 bases and J by 8 bases, with 11 bases between the two germline ends. The CDR3 length is 12 residues.

The gene calls are TRBV6-5 and TRBJ2-1; 7 nucleotides line up with TRBD1. The CDR3 runs to 13 residues. Per germline, CDR1 MNHEY and CDR2 SVGAGI. The V gene end was trimmed by 6 bases and the J gene end by 15 bases; junction bases not matched to a gene: 14. The CDR3 loop is CASSTGETGNRFF. The CDR3 region has the DNA TGTGCCAGCAGCACCGGGGAGACAGGGAATCGGTTCTTC.

The table lists this clone with a count of one. J is TRBJ2-1 and V is TRBV29-1; 8 positions match TRBD2. Germline values: CDR1 SQVTM, CDR2 ANQGSEA. The trim removed 7 bases at V and 8 bases at J, leaving 13 bases unmatched. CDR3 length: 14 amino acids. In DNA form, the CDR3 reads TGCAGCGGCACTCTAGGACTAGCTACCGATGAGCAGTTCTTC. This translates into CSGTLGLATDEQFF.

This clone was seen once. J is TRBJ2-1 and V is TRBV19, with D maybe TRBD1 (6 bases). CDR1 is LNHDA and CDR2 is SQIVND in the germline V gene (reference sequence). The CDR3 is made up of 15 amino acids. The V and J ends lost 2 bases and 0 bases respectively, with 8 bases between them. CDR3 DNA sequence: TGTGCCAGTAGTATACAGGGGAGCTCCTACAATGAGCAGTTCTTC. Protein sequence: CASSIQGSSYNEQFF.

The chain is built from TRBV4-2 and TRBJ2-1; D not certain. V lost 0 bases and J 7 bases, leaving 7 bases between the germline ends. Germline CDR1 and CDR2: LGHNA and YNFKEQ. The CDR3 spans 13 residues. The CDR3 is CASSQDPRNEQFF. CDR3 sequence (DNA): TGTGCCAGCAGCCAAGATCCTCGAAATGAGCAGTTCTTC.

The chain combines TRBV11-2 with TRBJ1-3; 7 positions agree with TRBD1. The ends lost 4 bases at V and 4 bases at J; junction bases unmatched: 4. There are 14 residues in the CDR3. Germline values: CDR1 SGHAT, CDR2 FQNNGV. The CDR3 DNA reads as TGTGCCAGCAGCTCCGGGACAGCAGGAAACACCATATATTTT. Translation: CASSSGTAGNTIYF.

V usage is TRBV30 and J usage is TRBJ1-3; D perhaps matches TRBD1 (5 bases). The ends were cut back, 1 base at V and 2 bases at J, with 12 bases in the middle. Germline loops: CDR1 GTSNPN, CDR2 SVGIG (reference sequence). CDR3 length equals 15 residues. The CDR3 here is CAWSGEGRTGNTIYF. In nucleotides, the CDR3 is TGTGCCTGGAGTGGTGAGGGGAGGACTGGAAACACCATATATTTT.

The V and J genes are TRBV5-1 and TRBJ1-4; 7 positions match TRBD1. This CDR3 is built from 15 residues. Per germline, CDR1 SGHRS and CDR2 YFSETQ. Trimming removed 2 bases from V and 8 bases from J; junction bases left unmatched: 9. CDR3: CASSLVGGASEKLFF. The CDR3 DNA is TGCGCCAGCAGCTTAGTAGGGGGCGCATCAGAAAAACTGTTTTTT.

The V and J genes are TRBV4-3 and TRBJ2-5, with a weak D call TRBD2 (6 bases). V was trimmed by 1 base and J by 2 bases, leaving 17 bases between them. There are 17 residues in the CDR3. Germline loops: CDR1 LGHNA, CDR2 YSLEER. This CDR3 reads CASSQVVGGALQETQYF. The CDR3 DNA reads TGCGCCAGCAGCCAAGTGGTTGGCGGGGCCCTACAAGAGACCCAGTACTTC.

Regarding this clone: Other DNA sequences in the sample encode the same CDR3. The chain has TRBV7-6 and TRBJ2-7, with 7 bases that match TRBD1. Per germline, CDR1 SGHVS and CDR2 FNYEAQ. The CDR3 spans 11 residues. V was clipped by 5 bases and J by 6 bases; unmatched bases: 1. This chain's CDR3 is CASSPGGEQYF. The CDR3 nucleotides read TGTGCCAGCAGCCCAGGGGGCGAGCAGTACTTC.

The chain links TRBV30 to TRBJ1-2; a weak D match, TRBD1 (6 bases). The CDR3 runs to 13 residues. Germline assignment: CDR1 GTSNPN and CDR2 SVGIG (reference sequence). V was clipped by 5 bases and J by 7 bases, with 17 bases between them. DNA of the CDR3: TGTGCCTGGCAGGCCTCGGGGGCCACTGGCTACACCTTC. It translates to CAWQASGATGYTF.

This chain connects TRBV7-6 to TRBJ2-3; no clear D gene. CDR3 length: 16 residues. From germline, CDR1 is SGHVS and CDR2 FNYEAQ. Trimming stripped 8 bases from V and 1 base from J, with 19 bases between. In DNA form, the CDR3 reads TGTGCCAGCCGCCCGGAACCCCGGTGGGGCACAGATACGCAGTATTTT. Amino acid sequence: CASRPEPRWGTDTQYF.

This clone has just one count. This chain uses TRBV27 with TRBJ2-2, with D unresolved. Germline V CDR1 and CDR2: MNHEY, SMNVEV (reference sequence). This CDR3 spans 12 amino acids. The V gene lost 8 bases and the J gene lost 5 bases, with 9 bases spanning the gap. Written as DNA, the CDR3 is TGTGCCAGCGGGGAAACGACCGGGGAGCTGTTTTTT. It yields the protein CASGETTGELFF.

The chain uses TRBV10-1 and TRBJ1-1, with a weak D call TRBD1 (5 bases). This CDR3 is built from 13 residues. Germline CDR1 and CDR2: WNHNN and SYGVQD (reference sequence). Trimming pared 6 bases from V and 1 base from J, leaving 9 bases between. Written as DNA, the CDR3 is TGCGCCAGCAGAGGGACGGCGAACACTGAAGCTTTCTTT. This translates into CASRGTANTEAFF.

J is TRBJ2-1 and V is TRBV18; possibly TRBD1 for D (5 bases). V lost 4 bases and J 7 bases, leaving 11 bases between the germline ends. CDR1 KGHSH and CDR2 LQKENI come from the germline V gene. The CDR3 runs to 13 residues. CDR3 nucleotide sequence: TGTGCCAGCTCACACGACAGAACAAATGAGCAGTTCTTC. Amino acids: CASSHDRTNEQFF.

The rearrangement uses TRBV29-1 and TRBJ1-4; TRBD1 is a possible D gene (5 bases). V lost 7 bases and J 5 bases, leaving 11 bases between the germline ends. Germline values: CDR1 SQVTM, CDR2 ANQGSEA. This CDR3 spans 12 amino acids. Written as DNA, the CDR3 is TGCAGCGGGGGCGAGGGGAATGAAAAACTGTTTTTT. This gives the protein CSGGEGNEKLFF.

The V gene is TRBV9, the J gene TRBJ2-5; a possible D gene is TRBD1 (6 bases). The V end lost 0 bases, the J end lost 3 bases, and 9 bases lay between the germline ends. Germline assignment: CDR1 SGDLS and CDR2 YYNGEE. The CDR3 covers 14 residues. CDR3 DNA: TGTGCCAGCAGCGTAGTGGACAGTAAAGAGACCCAGTACTTC. It specifies CASSVVDSKETQYF.

The chain carries TRBV6-5 and TRBJ1-2; TRBD1 aligns across 7 bases. V trimming: 5 bases; J trimming: 8 bases; junction bases outside the gene matches: 11. The CDR3 has 14 amino acids. Germline V gives CDR1 MNHEY, CDR2 SVGAGI. CDR3 loop: CASSLVRGTRGYTF. The DNA of the CDR3 is TGTGCCAGCAGTCTCGTCAGGGGGACGCGGGGCTACACCTTC.